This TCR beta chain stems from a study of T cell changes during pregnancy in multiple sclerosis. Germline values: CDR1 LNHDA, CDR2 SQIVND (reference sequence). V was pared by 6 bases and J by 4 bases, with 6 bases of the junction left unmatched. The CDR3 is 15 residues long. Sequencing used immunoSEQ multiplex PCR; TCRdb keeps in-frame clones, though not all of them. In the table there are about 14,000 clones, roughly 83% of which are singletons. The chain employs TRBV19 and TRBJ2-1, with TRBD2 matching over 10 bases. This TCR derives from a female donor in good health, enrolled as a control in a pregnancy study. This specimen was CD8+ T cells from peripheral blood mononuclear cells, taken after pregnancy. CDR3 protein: CASRPLAGDYNEQFF. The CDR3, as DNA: TGTGCCAGTAGGCCCCTAGCGGGAGATTACAATGAGCAGTTCTTC.